This is a list of T cell receptor beta chains from one sample in a study of human T cells and chemical hapten exposure. TCRdb re-derived calls from the RACE reads in MiXCR, one entry per CDR3 protein. The profile covers 45,000 or so distinct CDR3 sequences, with 4% to 4.5% appearing a single time and roughly 6% taken by the ten largest. The sample consisted of whole blood. Receptors originate from a human donor in good health. Some clones in this sample may be carry-over from other donors' samples. Both conserved end residues are part of each CDR3. A D gene is named only where the DNA matches it firmly. Size is stated for part of the rows, as once, few or many counts, or as a class when the clone is expanded.

V: TRBV7-2
D: .
J: TRBJ1-3
size: many
DNA: TGTGCCAGCAGCCCCTGGACAGTCTCTGGAAACACCATATATTTT
CDR3: CASSPWTVSGNTIYF

V: TRBV10-3
D: TRBD2
J: TRBJ2-3
size: many
DNA: TGTGCCATCTCCCAAGGTGTAAGCGGGGGGACAGATACGCAGTATTTT
CDR3: CAISQGVSGGTDTQYF

V: TRBV28
D: .
J: TRBJ2-4
size: many
DNA: TGTGCCAGCAGCCCATCCGGGACAATGCCCGCCCTAGCCAAAAACATTCAGTACTTC
CDR3: CASSPSGTMPALAKNIQYF

V: TRBV10-2
D: TRBD1
J: TRBJ1-1
size: many
DNA: TGCGCCAGCAGTGAGGGACAGGGTTGGACTGAAGCTTTCTTT
CDR3: CASSEGQGWTEAFF

V: TRBV6-5
D: TRBD1
J: TRBJ2-3
size: .
DNA: TGTGCCAGCAGTTACTCGCGGGACAGGAGGACAGATACGCAGTATTTT
CDR3: CASSYSRDRRTDTQYF

V: TRBV30
D: TRBD2
J: TRBJ2-7
size: few
DNA: TGTGCCTGGATCGGTAGCGGGAGCCCGTACGAGCAGTACTTC
CDR3: CAWIGSGSPYEQYF

V: TRBV6-5
D: .
J: TRBJ2-7
size: .
DNA: TGTGCCAGCAGTCCACGGGCCCTATCCTCCTACGAGCAGTACTTC
CDR3: CASSPRALSSYEQYF

V: TRBV9
D: .
J: TRBJ2-5
size: .
DNA: TGTGCCAGCAGCTCTCCCACGGCCCTCCAAGAGACCCAGTACTTC
CDR3: CASSSPTALQETQYF

V: TRBV18
D: TRBD1
J: TRBJ1-1
size: many
DNA: TGTGCCAGCTCAGCGACCATTCTCAGGGGGCTCGGCACTGAAGCTTTCTTT
CDR3: CASSATILRGLGTEAFF

V: TRBV7-9
D: .
J: TRBJ1-2
size: many
DNA: TGTGCCAGCAGCTTAGCTAGGGGCGGGAACTATGGCTACACCTTC
CDR3: CASSLARGGNYGYTF

V: TRBV12-3/TRBV12-4
D: TRBD2
J: TRBJ2-7
size: .
DNA: TGTGCCAGCAGTTTAATTGCGGGGGGGGAGCAGTACTTC
CDR3: CASSLIAGGEQYF

V: TRBV6-2/TRBV6-3
D: TRBD1
J: TRBJ1-1
size: many
DNA: TGTGCCAGCAGTCCAAGACCGGGACAGGGAAGCACTGAAGCTTTCTTT
CDR3: CASSPRPGQGSTEAFF

V: TRBV29-1
D: .
J: TRBJ1-1
size: few
DNA: TGCAGCGTTGGTAGTAGGGGGGGAGAGGGCACTGAAGCTTTCTTT
CDR3: CSVGSRGGEGTEAFF

V: TRBV27
D: TRBD1
J: TRBJ1-2
size: .
DNA: TGTGCCAGCAGTTCACTCGCAGGGGGCAGAGCCTATGGCTACACCTTC
CDR3: CASSSLAGGRAYGYTF

V: TRBV19
D: .
J: TRBJ1-1
size: few
DNA: TGTGCCAGTAGTATTGAGGGGGGGCCCATAACGAACACTGAAGCTTTCTTT
CDR3: CASSIEGGPITNTEAFF

V: TRBV29-1
D: .
J: TRBJ2-7
size: many
DNA: TGCAGCGTCCCCGCTGAAGGCCACGAGCAGTACTTC
CDR3: CSVPAEGHEQYF

V: TRBV28
D: .
J: TRBJ1-1
size: many
DNA: TGTGCCAGCAGTTGGTCTAGGACTGAAGCTTTCTTT
CDR3: CASSWSRTEAFF

V: TRBV2
D: .
J: TRBJ2-1
size: many
DNA: TGTGCCAGCAGTGGGTTCCCGCGGGACCCCTACAATGAGCAGTTCTTC
CDR3: CASSGFPRDPYNEQFF

V: TRBV28
D: TRBD2
J: TRBJ2-2
size: many
DNA: TGTGCCAGCAGGACTAGCGGTTACAACACCGGGGAGCTGTTTTTT
CDR3: CASRTSGYNTGELFF

V: TRBV28
D: TRBD1
J: TRBJ1-1
size: many
DNA: TGTGCCAGCAGTTTACGGGACAGGGGGCAGGTCACTGAAGCTTTCTTT
CDR3: CASSLRDRGQVTEAFF

V: TRBV21-1
D: .
J: TRBJ2-2
size: many
DNA: .
CDR3: CASSSTQWASGSIGELFF

V: TRBV14
D: .
J: TRBJ2-3
size: few
DNA: TGTGCCAGCAGCCAAGATCTTCGACAGCCAGGGGATTTT
CDR3: CASSQDLRQPGDF